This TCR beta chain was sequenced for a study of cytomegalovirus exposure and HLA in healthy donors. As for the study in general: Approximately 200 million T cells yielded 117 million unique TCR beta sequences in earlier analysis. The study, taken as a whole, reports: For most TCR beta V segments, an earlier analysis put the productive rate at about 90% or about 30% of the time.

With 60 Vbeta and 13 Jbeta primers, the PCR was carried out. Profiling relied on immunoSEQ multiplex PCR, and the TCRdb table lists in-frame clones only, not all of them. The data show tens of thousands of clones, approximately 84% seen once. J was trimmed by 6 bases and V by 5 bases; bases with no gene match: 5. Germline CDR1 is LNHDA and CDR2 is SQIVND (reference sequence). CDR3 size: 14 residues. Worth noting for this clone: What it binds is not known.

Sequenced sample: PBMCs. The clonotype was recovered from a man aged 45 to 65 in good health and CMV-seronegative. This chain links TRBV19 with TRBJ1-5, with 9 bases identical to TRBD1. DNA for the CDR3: TGTGCCAGTAGTGCCACAGGGGGCCGTCAGCCCCAGCATTTT. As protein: CASSATGGRQPQHF.